The source of this T cell receptor beta chain is a study of TIL therapy for anti-PD-1-resistant metastatic lung cancer. The sample's time point: pre-treatment sample, taken before nivolumab and TIL therapy. Enrollment ran from 2017 to early 2020. The CDR3 sequence is 16 residues long. CDR1 is LNHNV, CDR2 YYDKDF, per germline (reference sequence). With V trimmed by 5 bases and J by 4 bases, 9 bases remained unmatched. In regard to this clone: The antigen is unknown.

Regarding the study as a whole: The baseline peripheral repertoire was partially replaced by infused TIL clonotypes that later decayed.

This was the immunoSEQ v3 assay. Survey-level samples got 2 million or so read pairs; deep-level samples got about 4.5-6.5 million. Some clones are missing from TCRdb's copy, which holds only in-frame ones; the method was immunoSEQ multiplex PCR. The profile shows tens of thousands of clones, roughly 85% of them singletons. The sample consisted of blood, taken at baseline. The origin of this receptor is a woman aged 30 to 85 with non-small cell lung cancer. The chain couples TRBV15 to TRBJ2-1; 9 bases fit TRBD1. The CDR3 DNA reads TGTGCCACCAGCCCAGGGACAGGGACCAAGTACAATGAGCAGTTCTTC. Protein sequence: CATSPGTGTKYNEQFF.